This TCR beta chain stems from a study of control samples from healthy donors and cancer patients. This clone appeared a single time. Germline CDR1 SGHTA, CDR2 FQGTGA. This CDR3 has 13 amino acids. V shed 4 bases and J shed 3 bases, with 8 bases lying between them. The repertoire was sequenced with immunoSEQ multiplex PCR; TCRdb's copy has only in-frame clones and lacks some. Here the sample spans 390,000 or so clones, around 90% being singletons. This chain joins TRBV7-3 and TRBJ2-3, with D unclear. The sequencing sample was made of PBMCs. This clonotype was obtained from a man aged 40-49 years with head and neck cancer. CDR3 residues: CASSYVATDTQYF. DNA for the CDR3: TGTGCCAGCAGCTACGTAGCAACAGATACGCAGTATTTT.